This TCR beta chain is drawn from a study of T-cell memory formation after mild COVID-19. TCRdb analysed the 5' RACE reads with MiXCR anew, one entry per CDR3 protein. The table lists hundreds of thousands of distinct CDR3 sequences, 15% to 20% of them singletons. This clonotype was counted only a few times. V lost 6 bases and J lost 3, with 13 bases in between. The CDR3 loop spans 14 amino acids. Germline lookup yields CDR1 SEHNR and CDR2 FQNEAQ (reference sequence). Sequenced material: PBMCs or a T cell subset sorted from them (not recorded which). This receptor was taken from a young man who had mild COVID-19 (a few samples of this study predate the infection). Cell type and time point are not known. The chain links TRBV7-9 to TRBJ2-3; D might be TRBD1 or TRBD2, each matching 5 bases. The CDR3 is CASRAVGGTDTQYF. CDR3 bases: TGTGCCAGCAGGGCAGTTGGGGGAACAGATACGCAGTATTTT.